Below are 8 T cell receptor beta chains sequenced from a single sample in a study of OX40 agonist ivuxolimab in advanced cancers. TCRdb keeps only in-frame clones here, not all; method: immunoSEQ multiplex PCR. The repertoire holds 70,000 to 95,000 clones, 88% seen once, with over 4% in the top ten. This specimen was CD4+ or CD8+ T cells sorted from blood, taken in a trial of the OX40 agonist ivuxolimab. These TCRs come from an adult with an advanced solid tumor such as melanoma, head and neck, liver or kidney cancer.

The V gene is TRBV7-8, the J gene TRBJ2-5; no reliable D call. Germline values: CDR1 SGHVS, CDR2 FQNEAQ. V was shortened by 1 base and J by 5 bases, with 8 bases between the two germline ends. This CDR3 is 13 amino acids long. The CDR3 coding sequence is TGTGCCAGCAGCTTAGGTAGCCGGGAGACCCAGTACTTC. Its protein product is CASSLGSRETQYF.

A single count supports this clone. The genes are TRBV6-6 and TRBJ1-5; weak D call: TRBD1 (6 bases). CDR3 size: 16 residues. Trimming left V 6 bases short and J 0 bases short, with 15 bases between. Germline V gene sequence: CDR1 MNHNY, CDR2 SVGAGI (reference sequence). CDR3 amino acids: CASRHQRGNSNQPQHF. The CDR3 nucleotides read TGTGCCAGCAGGCACCAAAGGGGGAATAGCAATCAGCCCCAGCATTTT.

The CDR3 loop reads CASSWDRDEQYF. CDR3 nucleotides: TGTGCCAGCAGCTGGGACAGGGACGAGCAGTACTTC. V is TRBV5-5 and J is TRBJ2-7, with 9 bases that match TRBD1. The germline V gene has CDR1 SGHKS and CDR2 YYEKEE (reference sequence). Germline trimming cut 3 bases from V and 5 bases from J; bases unmatched to any gene: 0. CDR3 length equals 12 residues.

V gene TRBV7-6 combines with J gene TRBJ2-5, with a weak D call TRBD2 (5 bases). The DNA end is a closer match to TRBJ2-7, so the J assignment may be wrong. The CDR3 is made up of 18 amino acids. Germline lookup yields CDR1 SGHVS and CDR2 FNYEAQ. CDR3 in amino acids: CASSRGLKPPINRYEQYF. Here the CDR3 DNA reads TGTGCCAGCAGCCGCGGGCTCAAACCCCCGATAAACCGCTACGAGCAGTACTTC.

The chain joins TRBV19 to TRBJ1-4, with D perhaps matching TRBD1 (5 bases). V was cut by 1 base and J by 3 bases, with 15 bases left in between. The germline V gene encodes CDR1 LNHDA and CDR2 SQIVND (reference sequence). The CDR3 is made up of 17 amino acids. The CDR3 nucleotides are TGTGCCAGTAGTATAGCTCTACCAGGGTTCCCTAATGAAAAACTGTTTTTT. Protein product: CASSIALPGFPNEKLFF.

The chain is built from TRBV2 and TRBJ2-7; weak D call: TRBD1 (5 bases). V lost 6 bases to trimming and J lost 6 bases, with 18 bases between them. This CDR3 has 14 residues. CDR1 and CDR2 from the germline V gene are SNHLY and FYNNEI. The CDR3 coding sequence is TGTGCCAGCAGGACAGATTCCCAGTCGCTCGAGCAGTACTTC. Amino acid sequence: CASRTDSQSLEQYF.

The chain has TRBV6-1 and TRBJ1-1; D gene uncertain. The V end lost 2 bases, the J end lost 1 base, and 5 bases lay between the germline ends. Germline assignment: CDR1 MNHNS and CDR2 SASEGT. The CDR3 runs 13 residues. The CDR3 nucleotides are TGTGCCAGCAGTGAATGGGGGAACACTGAAGCTTTCTTT. It codes for CASSEWGNTEAFF.

V gene TRBV7-3 combines with J gene TRBJ2-3, with 7 nucleotides matching TRBD2. J lost 3 bases, V lost 0 bases, and 6 bases had no gene match. From germline, CDR1 is SGHTA and CDR2 FQGTGA. CDR3 length: 16 residues. CDR3 region: CASSLTFGGGTDTQYF. As DNA, the CDR3 is TGTGCCAGCAGCTTAACGTTCGGGGGAGGGACAGATACGCAGTATTTT. The full variable domain, its missing parts supplied by reference TRBV7-3 and TRBJ2-3, is GAGVSQTPSNKVTEKGKYVELRCDPISGHTALYWYRQSLGQGPEFLIYFQGTGAADDSGLPNDRFFAVRPEGSVSTLKIQRTERGDSAVYLCASSLTFGGGTDTQYFGPGTRLTVL.